These T cell receptor beta chains were read from a single sample in a study of shared clonotypes between healthy human individuals. Method: immunoSEQ multiplex PCR; TCRdb's copy keeps in-frame clones and lacks some. The table shows approximately 110,000 clones, with roughly 66% occurring only once. Sequenced sample: memory CD8+ T cells sorted from blood. The receptors were sampled from a woman aged 25-40 years in good health. The CDR3 runs from the conserved cysteine through the conserved F or W. D genes are given only for firm matches. Rows may omit the clone size; those that give it use once, few, many or a size class.

j_gene: TRBJ1-2; v_gene: TRBV5-1; abundance: few; d_gene: TRBD1; CDR3nt: TGCGCCAGCAGCTTGGGGGACAGGGGCTCCTATGGCTACACCTTC; CDR3aa: CASSLGDRGSYGYTF
j_gene: TRBJ1-4; v_gene: TRBV7-9; abundance: -; d_gene: -; CDR3nt: TGTGCCAGCAGCTTAGTTCGAAGGGAAAAACTGTTTTTT; CDR3aa: CASSLVRREKLFF
j_gene: TRBJ1-5; v_gene: TRBV27; abundance: few; d_gene: -; CDR3nt: TGTGCCAGCAGTCCGGACTTGTATAGCAATCAGCCCCAGCATTTT; CDR3aa: CASSPDLYSNQPQHF
j_gene: TRBJ2-7; v_gene: TRBV7-3; abundance: many; d_gene: TRBD2; CDR3nt: TGCGCCAGCAGCCAAGGACTAGCGGTTTCATCCTACGAGCAGTACTTC; CDR3aa: CASSQGLAVSSYEQYF
j_gene: TRBJ2-3; v_gene: TRBV29-1; abundance: -; d_gene: TRBD2; CDR3nt: TGCAGCGTTGAGAGACTAGCGGGTCCTAGCACAGATACGCAGTATTTT; CDR3aa: CSVERLAGPSTDTQYF
j_gene: TRBJ2-1; v_gene: TRBV27; abundance: -; d_gene: -; CDR3nt: TGTGCCAGCAGTCCCATAGCGGAAGAGCAGTTCTTC; CDR3aa: CASSPIAEEQFF
j_gene: TRBJ2-7; v_gene: TRBV7-9; abundance: -; d_gene: -; CDR3nt: TGTGCCAGCAGCCCCCGGGACCGCCTTCCGGGCTACGAGCAGTACTTC; CDR3aa: CASSPRDRLPGYEQYF
j_gene: TRBJ1-2; v_gene: TRBV9; abundance: -; d_gene: -; CDR3nt: TGTGCCAGCAGCCGGAGGACGGATGGCTACACCTTC; CDR3aa: CASSRRTDGYTF
j_gene: TRBJ2-2; v_gene: TRBV7-9; abundance: -; d_gene: -; CDR3nt: TGTGCCAGCAGCTTATCTGGGTACACCGGGGAGCTGTTTTTT; CDR3aa: CASSLSGYTGELFF
j_gene: TRBJ2-5; v_gene: TRBV5-5; abundance: -; d_gene: TRBD2; CDR3nt: TGTGCCAGCAGCTTGGACGGACTAGGAGAGACCCAGTACTTC; CDR3aa: CASSLDGLGETQYF
j_gene: TRBJ2-7; v_gene: TRBV27; abundance: -; d_gene: -; CDR3nt: TGTGCCAGCAGTTTTGCAGGATTCTCCTACGAGCAGTACTTC; CDR3aa: CASSFAGFSYEQYF
j_gene: TRBJ2-7; v_gene: TRBV25-1; abundance: few; d_gene: -; CDR3nt: TGTGCCAGCAGTGTTGGTGGGGCTATCTACGAGCAGTACTTC; CDR3aa: CASSVGGAIYEQYF
j_gene: TRBJ2-7; v_gene: TRBV11-2; abundance: -; d_gene: -; CDR3nt: TGTGCCAGCAGCTTAATGGTGGGGGGCCGAGGTTTCGAGCAGTACTTC; CDR3aa: CASSLMVGGRGFEQYF
j_gene: TRBJ1-5; v_gene: TRBV21-1; abundance: -; d_gene: -; CDR3nt: TGTGCCCGACCTTGGTTCTCGGGCAATCAGCCCCAGCATTTT; CDR3aa: CARPWFSGNQPQHF
j_gene: TRBJ2-1; v_gene: TRBV28; abundance: many; d_gene: TRBD2; CDR3nt: TGTGCCAGCAGTCCGAGGACTAGCGGTGACTACAATGAGCAGTTCTTC; CDR3aa: CASSPRTSGDYNEQFF
j_gene: TRBJ2-7; v_gene: TRBV11-2; abundance: -; d_gene: -; CDR3nt: TGTGCCAGCAGCTTAGGTGCAGGCCCGTCCTACGAGCAGTACTTC; CDR3aa: CASSLGAGPSYEQYF
j_gene: TRBJ2-3; v_gene: TRBV5-1; abundance: -; d_gene: TRBD1; CDR3nt: TGCGCCAGCAGCCCGGTCCGGGACAGGTGCACAGATACGCAGTATTTT; CDR3aa: CASSPVRDRCTDTQYF
j_gene: TRBJ2-7; v_gene: TRBV27; abundance: -; d_gene: TRBD2; CDR3nt: TGTGCCAGCGGACTAGCGGGTTGGGAGCAGTACTTC; CDR3aa: CASGLAGWEQYF
j_gene: TRBJ2-3; v_gene: TRBV5-1; abundance: many; d_gene: TRBD2; CDR3nt: TGCGCCAGCAGCCGCGCTAGCGGGAGTAGCACAGATACGCAGTATTTT; CDR3aa: CASSRASGSSTDTQYF
j_gene: TRBJ2-7; v_gene: TRBV10-3; abundance: -; d_gene: -; CDR3nt: TGTGCCATCAGTGATGGCGGGGCTGCCTACGAGCAGTACTTC; CDR3aa: CAISDGGAAYEQYF
j_gene: TRBJ2-1; v_gene: TRBV25-1; abundance: few; d_gene: TRBD2; CDR3nt: TGTGCCAGCAGTGACCGTCTAGCGGGAGAAAGGGACAATGAGCAGTTCTTC; CDR3aa: CASSDRLAGERDNEQFF
j_gene: TRBJ2-7; v_gene: TRBV15; abundance: -; d_gene: -; CDR3nt: TGTGCCACCAGCAGAGGTGGCAGGGACGCCTACGAGCAGTACTTC; CDR3aa: CATSRGGRDAYEQYF
j_gene: TRBJ2-2; v_gene: TRBV10-1; abundance: few; d_gene: -; CDR3nt: TGCGCCAGCAAACCCGGCGAGGGTGACACCGGGGAGCTGTTTTTT; CDR3aa: CASKPGEGDTGELFF
j_gene: TRBJ1-1; v_gene: TRBV6-4; abundance: once; d_gene: -; CDR3nt: TGTGCCAGCGAGAACACTGAAGCTTTCTTT; CDR3aa: CASENTEAFF
j_gene: TRBJ2-6; v_gene: TRBV7-2; abundance: -; d_gene: -; CDR3nt: TGTGCCAGCAGCTTAAAGGGCCTCTCTGGGGCCAACGTCCTGACTTTC; CDR3aa: CASSLKGLSGANVLTF
j_gene: TRBJ1-1; v_gene: TRBV27; abundance: few; d_gene: -; CDR3nt: TGTGCCAGCAGTTTATCGCTCCCGAACACTGAAGCTTTCTTT; CDR3aa: CASSLSLPNTEAFF
j_gene: TRBJ1-1; v_gene: TRBV28; abundance: -; d_gene: -; CDR3nt: TGTGCCAGCAGTTTAACAAGACGGAGGGTCCCCCTGAACACTGAAGCTTTCTTT; CDR3aa: CASSLTRRRVPLNTEAFF
j_gene: TRBJ2-1; v_gene: TRBV2; abundance: -; d_gene: TRBD1; CDR3nt: TGTGCCAGCAGTGATAGTAGGGACAGGGGGTACAATGAGCAGTTCTTC; CDR3aa: CASSDSRDRGYNEQFF
j_gene: TRBJ2-3; v_gene: TRBV7-6; abundance: -; d_gene: -; CDR3nt: TGTGCCAGCAGCTTAGCTTCGTTAGGGTGGGTGGCTACGCAGTATTTT; CDR3aa: CASSLASLGWVATQYF
j_gene: TRBJ2-2; v_gene: TRBV15; abundance: -; d_gene: -; CDR3nt: TGTGCCACCAGCAGAAAACCCTCTATCGCGAACACCGGGGAGCTGTTTTTT; CDR3aa: CATSRKPSIANTGELFF
j_gene: TRBJ2-2; v_gene: TRBV7-9; abundance: -; d_gene: -; CDR3nt: TGTGCCAGCAGCTTACTTTCCGGGTTGACCGGGGAGCTGTTTTTT; CDR3aa: CASSLLSGLTGELFF
j_gene: TRBJ1-5; v_gene: TRBV6-5; abundance: -; d_gene: -; CDR3nt: TGTGCCAGCAGCTGGGGAAGAAGCAATCAGCCCCAGCATTTT; CDR3aa: CASSWGRSNQPQHF
j_gene: TRBJ2-7; v_gene: TRBV18; abundance: -; d_gene: -; CDR3nt: TGTGCCAGCTCACCGAGGGTTGGGACCGAGGGGGACGAGCAGTACTTC; CDR3aa: CASSPRVGTEGDEQYF
j_gene: TRBJ1-5; v_gene: TRBV28; abundance: -; d_gene: TRBD1; CDR3nt: TGTGCCAGCAGTCCTAGTGGTCGGACAGGGAAAAACGGATATAGCAATCAGCCCCAGCATTTT; CDR3aa: CASSPSGRTGKNGYSNQPQHF
j_gene: TRBJ1-5; v_gene: TRBV7-6; abundance: -; d_gene: TRBD1; CDR3nt: TGTGCCAGCAGCTTATTGACAGGGGGCGGAAGCAATCAGCCCCAGCATTTT; CDR3aa: CASSLLTGGGSNQPQHF
j_gene: TRBJ1-2; v_gene: TRBV10-2; abundance: -; d_gene: -; CDR3nt: TGCGCCAGCAGTGACGTGGGGAGCTATGGCTACACCTTC; CDR3aa: CASSDVGSYGYTF
j_gene: TRBJ1-2; v_gene: TRBV28; abundance: -; d_gene: TRBD1; CDR3nt: TGTGCCAGCAGGGTTCAGGGGGATGGCTACACCTTC; CDR3aa: CASRVQGDGYTF
j_gene: TRBJ1-5; v_gene: TRBV7-8; abundance: many; d_gene: -; CDR3nt: TGTGCCAGCAGCTTAGAAAGGGGTGCTCAGCCCCAGCATTTT; CDR3aa: CASSLERGAQPQHF
j_gene: TRBJ1-5; v_gene: TRBV7-2; abundance: many; d_gene: TRBD1; CDR3nt: TGTGCCAGCAGCTTAGACCGGACAGGGATTTGTATCGAGCCCCAGCATTTT; CDR3aa: CASSLDRTGICIEPQHF
j_gene: TRBJ1-1; v_gene: TRBV5-1; abundance: -; d_gene: TRBD1; CDR3nt: TGCGCCAGCAGCCCCGGACAGGGTAGGACCACTGAAGCTTTCTTT; CDR3aa: CASSPGQGRTTEAFF
j_gene: TRBJ2-1; v_gene: TRBV11-3; abundance: -; d_gene: TRBD1; CDR3nt: TGTGCCAGCAGCTTAGGACGTCACCGGGACAGGTTACATGAGCAGTTCTTC; CDR3aa: CASSLGRHRDRLHEQFF
j_gene: TRBJ1-2; v_gene: TRBV27; abundance: once; d_gene: TRBD1; CDR3nt: TGTGCCAGCAGTCCGCGACAGGGGGCAGGTGGCTACACCTTC; CDR3aa: CASSPRQGAGGYTF